This paragraph covers one T cell receptor (beta chain) sequence. This clone was picked up a small number of times. The clone's antigen remains unknown. Base-call qualities are not available, and no considerably larger clone is one nucleotide away. Receptors were amplified or captured by the immunoSEQ multiplex PCR assay. Concerning the study's data processing: A statistical classification framework was built to diagnose cytomegalovirus status from the catalog of TCR beta chain sequences. Sourced from immuneACCESS, this table was stored by TCRdb with only in-frame sequences that have V and J called. A share of the clones is absent; for the studies checked, an unresolved V gene accounts for under half, and the remainder has no known explanation. V and J calls and clone size come straight from that table; D and trimming were deduced from the DNA. For this sample the table gives about 130,000 clones, of which about 80% were detected only once. Approximately 30% of the sample comes from the top ten.

From V the trimming removes 4 bases and from J it removes 11 bases, while the gene matches leave 12 bases of the junction unaccounted for. From a lookup of the germline V gene (reference sequence), CDR1 and CDR2 are GTSNPN and SVGIG. Inclusive of the bounding cysteine and phenylalanine, the CDR3 is 14 residues long. The CDR3 DNA has 42 bases and is translated from base 1. The sample originates from a study of cytomegalovirus exposure and HLA in healthy donors listed by TCRdb under 2017. About the full investigation: A later analysis indicated that the 120 validation repertoires were generated on the platform also employed for the 670 or so repertoires of the first cohort. To predict cytomegalovirus infection status, the study brought together high-throughput TCR immunosequencing, statistical association of individual TCRs with disease status, and machine learning. The aim of the study was to test whether cataloging public T cell receptors could identify signatures of past pathogen exposure. A separate validation cohort of over a hundred different subjects was used in addition to the 666-subject first cohort.

Donors formed part of the validation cohort, which comprised about 120 subjects and was distinct from the first cohort of roughly 600 subjects. Overall study results and their limits: Most TCR sequences were seen in very few donors, while some public TCRs were found in many individuals. A total of about 150 TCR beta chains were listed by the study as associated with cytomegalovirus. The classifier was reported to diagnose cytomegalovirus status with high specificity and sensitivity in both the original cohort and the validation cohort. In vitro tests confirmed that a few of the cytomegalovirus-associated TCR beta chains recognize cytomegalovirus antigens. A later analysis lacked HLA typing for the validation cohort, so it scored co-occurrence in that cohort across all 110 or so repertoires. In a later analysis, TCRs clustered in the first cohort were found to also tend to co-occur in the roughly 120 validation repertoires, with approximately 95% of cluster scores above 0. The authors suggested that the approach could potentially be extended to other disease states and immunological phenotypes.

Sequencing was performed on PBMCs. The chain couples TRBV30 to TRBJ2-4, with 9 middle bases fitting TRBD2. The TCR originated in a man aged 30-40 years in good health and CMV-seropositive. The CDR3 has the sequence CAWNIAGVESLQYF. The DNA reads TGTGCCTGGAATATAGCGGGAGTTGAGTCACTTCAGTACTTC.